One and the same sample provided the 29 T cell receptor beta chains below, sequenced in a study of CD8 T cells in Susac syndrome. When the RNA was reverse transcribed, random hexamers were used with an input of about 0.5 to 1 ug. TCRdb ran MiXCR on the immunoSEQ multiplex PCR reads and lists one entry per CDR3 protein. The data contain some 100,000 distinct CDR3 sequences, 95% of them singletons. Sequencing was carried out using CD8+ T cells from PBMCs. These receptors all stem from a human donor with Susac syndrome.

The chain employs TRBV12-3 or TRBV12-4 and TRBJ1-4; D is unclear. The V and J ends lost 6 bases and 8 bases respectively, with 13 bases between them. This CDR3 has 13 residues. This CDR3 is CASSGQNREKLFF. The CDR3 DNA reads as TGTGCCAGCAGCGGCCAAAATCGGGAAAAACTGTTTTTT.

CDR3 bases: TGTGCCAGTACCAGGGACCTGAACACTGAAGCTTTCTTT. Its protein is CASTRDLNTEAFF. The chain couples TRBV19 to TRBJ1-1, with a possible D match to TRBD1 (5 bases). The CDR3 extends over 13 amino acids. Trimming cost V 7 bases and J 0 bases, with 9 bases left between them. Germline CDR1 and CDR2: LNHDA and SQIVND (reference sequence).

Points on this clonotype: Its ends do not fully match the called genes, so a read error is possible. The rearrangement uses TRBV5-1 and TRBJ2-1, with 7 bases matching TRBD2. The CDR3 runs 15 residues. The germline gives CDR1 SGHRS, CDR2 YFSETQ. The CDR3 protein is CASSLDRGSYDEQFF. The CDR3 region has the DNA TGCGCCAGCAGCTTGGATCGCGGGAGCTACGATGAGCAGTTCTTC.

A few counts support this clonotype. The chain combines TRBV12-3 or TRBV12-4 with TRBJ2-7; perhaps TRBD1 as D (6 bases). The CDR3 is 12 residues long. The germline V and J ends were trimmed by 0 bases and 7 bases, with 7 bases remaining between them. The CDR3 sequence is CASSLAGAEQYF. CDR3 DNA sequence: TGTGCCAGCAGTTTAGCGGGGGCTGAGCAGTACTTC.

This chain connects TRBV29-1 to TRBJ2-3; the D gene could be TRBD1 or TRBD2 (5 bases each). This CDR3 is 21 amino acids long. Looked up from germline, CDR1 is SQVTM and CDR2 is ANQGSEA. V dropped 0 bases and J dropped 2 bases, with 30 bases sitting between them. The CDR3 nucleotides read TGCAGCGTTGAAGATCCTTCTTCAGTGAAACCGGGACGGCGAGTCACAGATACGCAGTATTTT. Translation gives CSVEDPSSVKPGRRVTDTQYF.

The CDR3 DNA is TGCAGCGTTGAAGATCTGGAGGGCAATGAGCAGTTCTTC. It encodes CSVEDLEGNEQFF. The chain employs TRBV29-1 and TRBJ2-1, with TRBD2 as a possible D gene (6 bases). The germline CDR1 and CDR2 sequences are SQVTM and ANQGSEA. V dropped 0 bases and J dropped 6 bases, with 9 bases sitting between them. This CDR3 has 13 amino acids.

The chain links TRBV15 to TRBJ2-5, with 10 positions matching TRBD1. This CDR3 comprises 15 residues. CDR1 LNHNV and CDR2 YYDKDF come from the germline V gene (reference sequence). Germline trimming cut 5 bases from V and 5 bases from J; bases unmatched to any gene: 8. The CDR3 sequence is CATSEPGQGMETQYF. CDR3 DNA: TGTGCCACCAGCGAACCGGGACAGGGGATGGAGACCCAGTACTTC. The full variable domain, in which reference TRBV15 and TRBJ2-5 provide the parts outside the CDR3, is DAMVIQNPRYQVTQFGKPVTLSCSQTLNHNVMYWYQQKSSQAPKLLFHYYDKDFNNEADTPDNFQSRRPNTSFCFLDIRSPGLGDTAMYLCATSEPGQGMETQYFGPGTRLLVL.

The V and J genes are TRBV18 and TRBJ2-1; D remains ambiguous. The CDR3 loop spans 12 amino acids. Trimming took off 2 bases at V and 8 bases at J, with 7 bases between the two ends. CDR1 and CDR2 from the germline V gene are KGHSH and LQKENI. CDR3 sequence reads: CASSPSRDEQFF. The CDR3, as DNA: TGTGCCAGCTCACCATCTCGGGATGAGCAGTTCTTC. Complete variable domain (other parts from reference TRBV18 and TRBJ2-1): NAGVMQNPRHLVRRRGQEARLRCSPMKGHSHVYWYRQLPEEGLKFMVYLQKENIIDESGMPKERFSAEFPKEGPSILRIQQVVRGDSAAYFCASSPSRDEQFFGPGTRLTVL.

The chain is built from TRBV19 and TRBJ1-2; D call uncertain. The CDR3 runs to 15 residues. The germline V gene has CDR1 LNHDA and CDR2 SQIVND (reference sequence). The ends were cut back, 3 bases at V and 4 bases at J, with 15 bases in the middle. The CDR3 DNA is TGTGCCAGTAGTATCCCGACGATCTCCCCCTATGGCTACACCTTC. This codes for CASSIPTISPYGYTF.

V is TRBV12-5 and J is TRBJ2-5; D might be TRBD2 (7 bases). Germline V CDR1 and CDR2: LGHNT, FRNRAP. This CDR3 has 16 amino acids. V was shortened by 6 bases and J by 5 bases, with 22 bases between the two germline ends. The CDR3 region has the DNA TGTGCTAGTGGAACGAGCCGGGGGGCCGTGCGGGAGACCCAGTACTTC. It encodes CASGTSRGAVRETQYF.

This clonotype was observed once. CDR3 DNA sequence: TGTGCCAGCAGCGCCAGGACAGGGGGAGAGACCCAGTACTTC. Amino acid sequence: CASSARTGGETQYF. V is TRBV9 and J is TRBJ2-5; TRBD1 matches at 10 bases. This CDR3 contains 14 residues. The germline V gene encodes CDR1 SGDLS and CDR2 YYNGEE. Trimming took 3 bases from V and 4 from J; bases not matched to a gene: 3.

The chain is built from TRBV29-1 and TRBJ2-2; 10 positions agree with TRBD2. The germline V gene has CDR1 SQVTM and CDR2 ANQGSEA. The CDR3 is made up of 12 amino acids. With 8 bases clipped from V and 8 bases from J, the junction kept 5 bases outside the gene matches. The CDR3, as DNA: TGCAGCATACCGGGACTAGCGGGGGAGCTGTTTTTT. This encodes CSIPGLAGELFF.

CDR3 sequence (DNA): TGTGCCAGCAGCTTAGCCCCCGGGTTGGAGACCCAGTACTTC. Its translation is CASSLAPGLETQYF. The gene calls are TRBV7-9 and TRBJ2-5; D unresolved. There are 14 residues in the CDR3. From germline, CDR1 is SEHNR and CDR2 FQNEAQ (reference sequence). V dropped 0 bases and J dropped 5 bases, with 10 bases sitting between them.

The chain uses TRBV7-9 and TRBJ2-7; D gene unclear. CDR3 size: 12 residues. Trimming left V 6 bases short and J 3 bases short, with 9 bases between. The germline gives CDR1 SEHNR, CDR2 FQNEAQ (reference sequence). The CDR3 here is CASSRPNYEQYF. The CDR3 bases are TGTGCCAGCAGTCGGCCGAACTACGAGCAGTACTTC.

The chain combines TRBV6-5 with TRBJ1-2; no clear D. The CDR3 contains 13 residues. Germline CDR1 is MNHEY and CDR2 is SVGAGI. V lost 3 bases, J lost 5 bases, and 10 bases lay in between. CDR3 nucleotide sequence: TGTGCCAGCAGTTATGGCAGCCATTATGGCTACACCTTC. Translated: CASSYGSHYGYTF.

CDR3 loop: CATQGGSRLSGANVLTF. The DNA of the CDR3 is TGTGCCACACAGGGGGGTAGCCGCCTCTCTGGGGCCAACGTCCTGACTTTC. The chain has TRBV7-9 and TRBJ2-6, with TRBD1 identical over 8 bases. The CDR3 has 17 amino acids. Trimming cost V 10 bases and J 0 bases; bases outside gene matches: 11. Per germline, CDR1 SEHNR and CDR2 FQNEAQ (reference sequence).

This chain links TRBV12-3 or TRBV12-4 with TRBJ2-7, with 11 positions matching TRBD2. The CDR3 covers 15 residues. After removal of 7 bases from V and 0 bases from J, the junction contained 5 bases not matched to a gene. The CDR3 DNA follows: TGTGCCAGCACCATGGGACTAGCGGACTCCTACGAGCAGTACTTC. Its protein product is CASTMGLADSYEQYF.

The chain combines TRBV20-1 with TRBJ1-2; D is undetermined. With 6 bases removed from V and 4 bases from J, the gap between germline ends came to 9 bases. The CDR3 has 11 residues. Germline V gene sequence: CDR1 DFQATT, CDR2 SNEGSKA (reference sequence). In DNA, the CDR3 is TGCAGTGCGACGGGGTCCTATGGCTACACCTTC. This sequence encodes CSATGSYGYTF.

This clonotype has just one count. The chain combines TRBV2 with TRBJ2-3; D is uncertain. The V gene's germline CDR1 is SNHLY and CDR2 FYNNEI. This CDR3 contains 12 residues. Trimming stripped 6 bases from V and 8 bases from J, with 12 bases between. The CDR3 spells CASSPSSATQYF. As DNA, the CDR3 is TGTGCCAGCAGCCCCAGTTCGGCTACGCAGTATTTT.

The J gene is TRBJ2-1, the V gene TRBV20-1; TRBD2 agrees at 11 bases. Germline V gene sequence: CDR1 DFQATT, CDR2 SNEGSKA (reference sequence). The V gene end was trimmed by 6 bases and the J gene end by 0 bases; junction bases not matched to a gene: 7. There are 16 residues in the CDR3. CDR3 coding DNA: TGCAGTGCGAGGCTAGCGGGAGGTCTCTCCTACAATGAGCAGTTCTTC. Encoded protein: CSARLAGGLSYNEQFF.

The chain has TRBV7-9 and TRBJ2-7; D is possibly TRBD1 or TRBD2 (5 bases each). Per germline, CDR1 SEHNR and CDR2 FQNEAQ (reference sequence). The CDR3 has 13 residues. Deletions cut 5 bases from V and 5 bases from J, with 13 bases between. The CDR3 protein is CASSNRGRDEQYF. CDR3 sequence (DNA): TGTGCCAGCAGCAATCGGGGCCGCGACGAGCAGTACTTC. Full variable domain (missing parts from reference TRBV7-9 and TRBJ2-7): DTGVSQNPRHKITKRGQNVTFRCDPISEHNRLYWYRQTLGQGPEFLTYFQNEAQLEKSRLLSDRFSAERPKGSFSTLEIQRTEQGDSAMYLCASSNRGRDEQYFGPGTRLTVT.

The V call is TRBV13, the J call TRBJ2-2, with D tentatively TRBD2 (5 bases). Germline CDR1 and CDR2: PRHDT and FYEKMQ (reference sequence). The CDR3 extends over 15 amino acids. Trimming took 8 bases from V and 0 from J, leaving 13 bases between them. CDR3 coding DNA: TGTGCCAGCCAAGCAAGTAGCGCGAACACCGGGGAGCTGTTTTTT. Its translation: CASQASSANTGELFF.

The chain joins TRBV19 to TRBJ2-2, with 13 bases matching TRBD2. V lost 7 bases, J lost 5 bases, and 1 base stayed unmatched. This CDR3 region has 14 residues. Germline V gene lookup returns CDR1 LNHDA and CDR2 SQIVND (reference sequence). Here the CDR3 reads CASMGLAGTGELFF. In nucleotides, the CDR3 is TGTGCCAGTATGGGACTAGCGGGAACCGGGGAGCTGTTTTTT.

This sequence joins TRBV29-1 and TRBJ1-1, with 8 bases aligning to TRBD1. Germline V CDR1 and CDR2: SQVTM, ANQGSEA. Trimming took 7 bases from V and 3 from J; bases not matched to a gene: 10. The CDR3 runs to 14 residues. The CDR3 bases are TGCAGCGGGGACACAGGGGGAATTTACACTGAAGCTTTCTTT. Protein product: CSGDTGGIYTEAFF.

V and J are TRBV20-1 and TRBJ1-5, with D possibly matching TRBD1 (5 bases). Trimming left V 6 bases short and J 4 bases short, with 10 bases between. Germline V CDR1 and CDR2: DFQATT, SNEGSKA (reference sequence). The CDR3 is 12 residues long. CDR3 protein: CSATGPNQPQHF. CDR3 nucleotides: TGCAGTGCGACGGGACCTAATCAGCCCCAGCATTTT.

The rearrangement uses TRBV12-3 or TRBV12-4 and TRBJ1-6, with TRBD1 as a possible D gene (5 bases). The CDR3 extends over 15 amino acids. V lost 5 bases to trimming and J lost 10 bases, with 18 bases between them. In nucleotides, the CDR3 is TGTGCCAGCAGTCCCCGGGTCCGGGAGGGGTCACCCCTCCACTTT. It is translated as CASSPRVREGSPLHF.

The genes are TRBV15 and TRBJ2-4, with D tentatively TRBD2 (5 bases). The CDR3 runs to 13 residues. The germline gives CDR1 LNHNV, CDR2 YYDKDF (reference sequence). Trimming took off 0 bases at V and 8 bases at J, with 8 bases between the two ends. CDR3 region: CATSRDAEDIQYF. The CDR3, as DNA: TGTGCCACCAGCAGAGATGCGGAGGACATTCAGTACTTC.

V is TRBV2 and J is TRBJ2-7, with D possibly matching TRBD2 (5 bases). The CDR3 covers 11 residues. Germline V lookup: CDR1 SNHLY, CDR2 FYNNEI. The ends were cut back, 6 bases at V and 3 bases at J, with 6 bases in the middle. The CDR3 is CASSRDYEQYF. CDR3 DNA sequence: TGTGCCAGCAGCCGGGACTACGAGCAGTACTTC.

The V call is TRBV3-1, the J call TRBJ1-4; D possibly corresponds to TRBD1 (5 bases). The V end was cut by 4 bases, the J end by 11 bases, with 14 bases between. The V gene's germline CDR1 is LGHDT and CDR2 YNNKEL (reference sequence). CDR3 length equals 13 residues. CDR3 loop: CASSLDRSEKLFF. CDR3 in DNA: TGTGCCAGCAGCCTCGACAGATCGGAGAAACTGTTTTTT.